This T cell receptor beta chain originates from a study of radiotherapy plus CTLA-4 blockade in lung cancer. Treatment of patients with chemo-refractory metastatic non-small-cell lung cancer consisted of focal radiation plus CTLA-4 blockade with ipilimumab. Some clones are missing from TCRdb's copy, which holds only in-frame ones; the method was immunoSEQ multiplex PCR. The sample lists 65,000 to 90,000 clones, around 87% seen once, with less than 45% in the top ten. As to this clone: What it binds is not known.

Study-level results: Interferon-beta and early blood T cell clone dynamics reportedly predicted response best.

The germline CDR1 and CDR2 sequences are MGHRA and YSYEKL. The V segment lost 1 base and the J segment 1 base; nucleotides outside the gene matches: 9. The CDR3 runs 17 residues. The TCR comes from a human donor with non-small cell lung cancer that progressed on radiotherapy plus ipilimumab. Sample: peripheral blood, taken from a patient treated with radiotherapy plus ipilimumab. The chain joins TRBV4-1 to TRBJ2-5; TRBD2 matches 7 bases. DNA for the CDR3: TGCGCCAGCAGCCAAGGATGGCTAGCGGAGAGCCAAGAGACCCAGTACTTC. Translating gives CASSQGWLAESQETQYF.